The entry that follows covers one T cell receptor (beta chain) sequence. CDR1 and CDR2 from the germline V gene are MNHEY and SMNVEV (reference sequence). Trimming removed 6 bases from V and 3 bases from J, with 17 bases in between. CDR3 length: 15 amino acids. Using immunoSEQ multiplex PCR, the repertoire was profiled, and TCRdb retains in-frame clones only, with some absent. The table shows under 450,000 clones, with over 80% occurring only once. This entry comes from a study of blood T cell repertoires in COVID-19. The wider study: Acute and convalescent COVID-19 specimens originated in the United States, Italy and Spain.

The J gene is TRBJ1-1, the V gene TRBV27; tentative D call: TRBD1 (6 bases). The material sequenced was PBMCs or T cells enriched from blood (not recorded which). The clonotype was recovered from a woman in her fifties or sixties who had recovered from COVID-19. This chain's CDR3 is CASRVGTGPDTEAFF. CDR3 nucleotides: TGTGCCAGCAGAGTTGGTACAGGGCCGGACACTGAAGCTTTCTTT.